This TCR beta chain was captured by sequencing in a study of T cells expressing NK-cell markers. Study summary: With respect to HCMV, seven of the eight sequenced donors were seropositive, and one was seronegative.

The CDR3 spans 17 residues. The germline V gene encodes CDR1 MNHNS and CDR2 SASEGT. No DNA is given; TCRdb re-called the 5' RACE reads and lists each CDR3 protein once. This specimen shows roughly 120,000 distinct CDR3 sequences; the ten leading clones hold approximately 17%. This receptor was identified in a woman between 18 and 69 years old in good health. Sample: blood T cells: a sorted CD56 or NKG2C T cell subset, CD4+ or CD8+ T cells, or bulk PBMC T cells (not recorded which). This rearrangement joins TRBV6-1 to TRBJ2-2; TCRdb selects TRBD1, and the lack of DNA leaves this call unchecked. The CDR3: CASSYAGWQGMTGELFF.